The rows below give T cell receptor beta chains drawn from one sample of a study of CD8 T cells in ankylosing spondylitis. Each CDR3 protein gets one entry after TCRdb re-called the 5' RACE reads with MiXCR. The profile shows tens of thousands of distinct CDR3 sequences, roughly 9% of them singletons. Sequencing was done on a sample of blood, either unsorted or a sorted T cell fraction (not recorded which). All receptors derive from a male donor with ankylosing spondylitis. The CDR3 runs from the conserved cysteine through the conserved F or W. The order of the fields is D gene, J gene, clone size, V gene, CDR3 DNA, CDR3 protein. The D gene is left open where the match is weak. Where a row states a size, it is once, few, many or the class of an expanded clone; other rows omit it.

>TRBD1|TRBJ1-2|many|TRBV7-9
TGTGCCAGCACCTCCCGGGACAGGGATAACTATGGCTACACCTTC
CASTSRDRDNYGYTF
>TRBD1|TRBJ2-3|NA|TRBV4-2
TGTGCCAGCAGCCAATCCCAACAGGGGGGCACAGATACGCAGTATTTT
CASSQSQQGGTDTQYF
>NA|TRBJ2-7|NA|TRBV4-2
TGTGCCACCGCCCCAGGGGCGGCCCCTTCCTACGAGCAGTACTTC
CATAPGAAPSYEQYF
>NA|TRBJ2-1|few|TRBV20-1
TGCAGTGCTTCGGACGGAGCGTCTGAGCAGTTCTTC
CSASDGASEQFF
>NA|TRBJ2-7|NA|TRBV20-1
TGCAGATGTTACACAGTGGGTCCCCTCTACGAGCAGTACTTC
CRCYTVGPLYEQYF
>TRBD1|TRBJ2-5|many|TRBV7-2
TGTGCCAGCAGCTTGGGGACAGGGTGGCAAGAGACCCAGTACTTC
CASSLGTGWQETQYF
>NA|TRBJ2-3|few|TRBV27
TGTGCCAGCAGTTTTGTAACTAGCACAGATACGCAGTATTTT
CASSFVTSTDTQYF
>NA|TRBJ2-2|many|TRBV5-1
TGCGCCAGCAGCTCCCCGACAGAGTATAACACCGGGGAGCTGTTTTTT
CASSSPTEYNTGELFF
>TRBD1|TRBJ1-5|NA|TRBV27
TGTGCCAGCAGTATACTGGCCGGGACAGGGTACATGGCCCAGCATTTT
CASSILAGTGYMAQHF
>TRBD2|TRBJ2-3|NA|TRBV3-1
TGTGCCAGCAGCCTATACTCTACTAGCGGGAGAAGCACAGATACGCAGTATTTT
CASSLYSTSGRSTDTQYF
>TRBD2|TRBJ2-1|few|TRBV20-1
TGCAGTGCTAGAGAAACTAGCGGGAGAGGCTTTGAGCAGTTCTTC
CSARETSGRGFEQFF
>NA|TRBJ2-1|NA|TRBV15
TGTGCCACCAGCAGACCCGGGGGACTTTTGCAGTTCTTC
CATSRPGGLLQFF
>NA|TRBJ1-2|few|TRBV29-1
TGCAGCGCCCGCGGCACCAGTATAAACTATGGCTACACCTTC
CSARGTSINYGYTF
>NA|TRBJ1-1|NA|TRBV5-1
TGCGCCAGCAGCCTGACCTTGACCACTGAAGCTTTCTTT
CASSLTLTTEAFF
>TRBD2|TRBJ2-1|many|TRBV6-5
TGTGCCACATTAGCGGGAGGTCCCTACAATGAGCAGTTCTTC
CATLAGGPYNEQFF
>NA|TRBJ1-4|NA|TRBV27
TGTGCCAGCAGTCCGACAGGCGGGGCTGAAAAACTGTTTTTT
CASSPTGGAEKLFF
>TRBD1|TRBJ1-2|many|TRBV29-1
TGCAGCATTCCGGACAGGGGGCCCTATGGCTACACCTTC
CSIPDRGPYGYTF
>NA|TRBJ2-2|many|TRBV4-1
TGCGCCAGCAGCCCTTTGACCGGCTACACCGGGGAGCTGTTTTTT
CASSPLTGYTGELFF
>NA|TRBJ1-1|many|TRBV11-2
TGTGCCAGCAGCTTAGATTCACCGGGGTCTCCAGAGAACACTGAAGCTTTCTTT
CASSLDSPGSPENTEAFF
>TRBD1|TRBJ1-1|few|TRBV5-6
TGTGCCAGCAGCTTTGGGACAGAGAACACTGAAGCTTTCTTT
CASSFGTENTEAFF
>NA|TRBJ2-3|few|TRBV5-1
TGCGCCAGCAGCACCCGGGGAGCTCCTAGCACAGATACGCAGTATTTT
CASSTRGAPSTDTQYF
>TRBD2|TRBJ2-2|many|TRBV3-1
TGTGCCAGCAAAGGAACTAGCGGGGGTGGTACCGGGGAGCTGTTTTTT
CASKGTSGGGTGELFF
>TRBD2|TRBJ2-7|few|TRBV24-1
TGTGCCACCGGTAGCGGGGGAGAGCAGTACTTC
CATGSGGEQYF
>NA|TRBJ2-7|NA|TRBV7-9
TGTGCCAGCAGCCCCAGCCTCTCCTACGAGCAGTACTTC
CASSPSLSYEQYF
>NA|TRBJ2-5|NA|TRBV10-3
TGTGCCATCAGTGAGTCGAAGACCCAGTACTTC
CAISESKTQYF
>NA|TRBJ2-7|many|TRBV10-2
TGCGCCAGCAGTGAGATGGGGAGACCCTACGAGCAGTACTTC
CASSEMGRPYEQYF
>TRBD2|TRBJ2-1|many|TRBV29-1
TGCAGCGTTGGAGGAGGACTAGCGGGAGGCCATGAGCAGTTCTTC
CSVGGGLAGGHEQFF
>NA|TRBJ2-5|few|TRBV5-6
TGTGCCAGCAGCTTGGAGCTCGTTGGGGAGACCCAGTACTTC
CASSLELVGETQYF
>NA|TRBJ2-1|many|TRBV24-1
TGTGCCACCAGCGGGAGCTCCTACAATGAGCAGTTCTTC
CATSGSSYNEQFF
>NA|TRBJ2-1|many|TRBV12-3/TRBV12-4
TGTGCCAGCAGTTCCGGGACCCCCTCCTACAATGAGCAGTTCTTC
CASSSGTPSYNEQFF
>NA|TRBJ1-3|NA|TRBV27
TGTGCCAGCAGTTTGGGACTCCCAAGGTCCGGAAACACCATATATTTT
CASSLGLPRSGNTIYF
>NA|TRBJ2-7|many|TRBV7-9
TGTGCCAGCAGGGGGGACGCTTCCTACGAGCAGTACTTC
CASRGDASYEQYF
>NA|TRBJ2-5|NA|TRBV10-3
TGTGCCATCAGTGAGTCTGTTAACCCCCGCCTAGCGCAAGAGACCCAGTACTTC
CAISESVNPRLAQETQYF
>NA|TRBJ1-5|once|TRBV21-1
TGTGCCAGCAGCAAAGAAGGTGGCTATAGCAATCAGCCCCAGCATTTT
CASSKEGGYSNQPQHF
>TRBD1|TRBJ2-1|many|TRBV5-1
TGCGCCAGCAGCATCGACAGGGGACACAATGAGCAGTTCTTC
CASSIDRGHNEQFF
>TRBD2|TRBJ2-1|NA|TRBV4-1
TGCGCCAGCAGCCGAGCCCAACCAGGACTAGCGGGAGGGAACTCCTACAATGAGCAGTTCTTC
CASSRAQPGLAGGNSYNEQFF
>TRBD2|TRBJ2-2|NA|TRBV20-1
TGCAGTGCTAGAAAACGGGAGGGCACCGGGGAGCTGTTTTTT
CSARKREGTGELFF
>TRBD1|TRBJ2-3|NA|TRBV27
TGTGCCAGCAGTTCATCAACAGGGGAGTGGACAGATACGCAGTATTTT
CASSSSTGEWTDTQYF
>TRBD2|TRBJ2-1|many|TRBV27
TGTGCCAGCAGTTCCGGACTAGCGGGAGCAAATGAGCAGTTCTTC
CASSSGLAGANEQFF
>NA|TRBJ2-1|many|TRBV12-5
TGTGCTAGTGGCGGGCAAACCACCTCCTACAATGAGCAGTTCTTC
CASGGQTTSYNEQFF
>NA|TRBJ2-5|few|TRBV3-1
TGTGCCAGCAGCCAAGATTCAGGGGAGCGGGAGACCCAGTACTTC
CASSQDSGERETQYF